Reported below is one T cell receptor beta chain. This entry comes from a study of shared T cell receptors in the human thymus. The CDR3 extends over 17 amino acids. Germline V CDR1 and CDR2: MNHEY, SMNVEV (reference sequence). Trimming removed 6 bases at V and 6 bases at J, with 25 bases between. Sequencing was performed with immunoSEQ multiplex PCR; in TCRdb, only in-frame clones are kept and a portion is missing. The profile shows about 540,000 clones, 75% to 85% of them singletons. This sample also belongs to another study, concerning human thymus T cells. Per that paper: It was healthy Finnish infants having corrective surgery for congenital heart defects who were the donors.

The sample consisted of thymocytes. The source is a boy less than two years old with a congenital heart defect. This chain joins TRBV27 and TRBJ2-3; D possibly corresponds to TRBD1 (6 bases). This CDR3 reads CASSRPSDRSPGDTQYF. In DNA form, the CDR3 reads TGTGCCAGCAGCAGGCCGAGCGACAGGTCCCCCGGGGATACGCAGTATTTT.